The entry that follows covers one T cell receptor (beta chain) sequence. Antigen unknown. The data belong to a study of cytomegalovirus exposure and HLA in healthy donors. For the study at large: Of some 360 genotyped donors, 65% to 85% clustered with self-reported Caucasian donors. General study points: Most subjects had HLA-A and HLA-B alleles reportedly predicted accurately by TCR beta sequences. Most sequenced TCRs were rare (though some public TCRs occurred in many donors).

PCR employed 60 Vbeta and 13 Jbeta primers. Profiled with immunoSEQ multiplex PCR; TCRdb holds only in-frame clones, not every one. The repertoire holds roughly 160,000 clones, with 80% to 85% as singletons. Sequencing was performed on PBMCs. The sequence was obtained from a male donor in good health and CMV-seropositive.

The CDR3 here is CASSSEEGQGEAFF. CDR3 in DNA: TGTGCCAGCAGCTCCGAAGAGGGACAGGGTGAAGCTTTCTTT. The chain is built from TRBV7-2 and TRBJ1-1; 9 bases align to TRBD1. The CDR3 loop spans 14 amino acids. Germline V CDR1 and CDR2: SGHTA, FQGNSA. Trimming cost V 4 bases and J 7 bases; bases outside gene matches: 7.